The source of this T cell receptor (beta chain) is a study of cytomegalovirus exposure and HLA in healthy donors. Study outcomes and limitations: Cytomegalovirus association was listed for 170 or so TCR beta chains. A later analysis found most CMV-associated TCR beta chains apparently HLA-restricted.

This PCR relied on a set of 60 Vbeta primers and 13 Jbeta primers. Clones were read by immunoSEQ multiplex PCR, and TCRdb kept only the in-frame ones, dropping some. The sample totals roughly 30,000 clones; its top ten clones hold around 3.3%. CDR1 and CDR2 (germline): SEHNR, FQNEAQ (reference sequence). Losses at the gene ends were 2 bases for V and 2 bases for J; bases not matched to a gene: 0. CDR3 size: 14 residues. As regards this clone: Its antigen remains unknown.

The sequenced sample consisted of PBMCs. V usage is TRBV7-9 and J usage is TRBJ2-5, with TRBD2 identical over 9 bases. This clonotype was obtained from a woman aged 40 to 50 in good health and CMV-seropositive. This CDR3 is CASSLLAGQETQYF. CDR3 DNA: TGTGCCAGCAGCTTACTAGCGGGACAAGAGACCCAGTACTTC.